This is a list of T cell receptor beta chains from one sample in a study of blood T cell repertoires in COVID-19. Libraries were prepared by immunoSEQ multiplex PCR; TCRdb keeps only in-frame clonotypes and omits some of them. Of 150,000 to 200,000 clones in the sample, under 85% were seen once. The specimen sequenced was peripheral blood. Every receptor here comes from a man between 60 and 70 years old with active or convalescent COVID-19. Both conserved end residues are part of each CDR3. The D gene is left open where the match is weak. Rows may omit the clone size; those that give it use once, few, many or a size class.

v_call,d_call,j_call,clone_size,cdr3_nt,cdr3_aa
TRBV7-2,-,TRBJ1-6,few,TGTGCCAGCAGCTTAGGAGGGAAACCGGCGGTCCTCCACTTT,CASSLGGKPAVLHF
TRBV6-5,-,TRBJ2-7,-,TGTGCCAGCAGTTATTGGGGCAGGAGCTCCTACGAGCAGTACTTC,CASSYWGRSSYEQYF
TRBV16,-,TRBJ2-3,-,TGTGCCAGCAGCCCTCTGGGGGCTAGCACAGATACGCAGTATTTT,CASSPLGASTDTQYF
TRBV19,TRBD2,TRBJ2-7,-,TGTGCCAGCCTCGTCCTCCCGGGGGAGGGTTGCCACGAGCAGTACTTC,CASLVLPGEGCHEQYF
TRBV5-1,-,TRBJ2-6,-,TGCGCCAGCAGCCTTTCGACTCTACCTGGGGCCAACGTCCTGACTTTC,CASSLSTLPGANVLTF
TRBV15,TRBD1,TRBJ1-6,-,TGTGCCACCAGCAGAGATGAAACAGGGGGAGATTCACCCCTCCACTTT,CATSRDETGGDSPLHF
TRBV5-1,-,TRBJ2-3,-,TGCGCCAGCAGCTTGAACAGTGGAGATACGCAGTATTTT,CASSLNSGDTQYF
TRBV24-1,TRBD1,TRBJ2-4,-,TGTGCCACCAGGACGATCAGGGGGTTGGGCAAAAACATTCAGTACTTC,CATRTIRGLGKNIQYF
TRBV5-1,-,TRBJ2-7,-,TGCGCCAGCAGCCAGAATTACGAGCAGTACTTC,CASSQNYEQYF
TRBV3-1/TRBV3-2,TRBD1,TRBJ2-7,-,TGTGCCAGCAGCCAGAACAGGGGGCTCGGCGAGCAGTACTTC,CASSQNRGLGEQYF
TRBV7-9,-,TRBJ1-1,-,TGTGCCAGCAGCGCGCGAGCAACAGTGAACACTGAAGCTTTCTTT,CASSARATVNTEAFF
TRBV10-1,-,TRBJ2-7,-,TGCGCCAGCAGCCTATTCTCGCGGGAAGCCTACGAGCAGTACTTC,CASSLFSREAYEQYF
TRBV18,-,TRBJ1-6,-,TGTGCCAGCTCCCTGCACGCCGGAGGTAGTTCACCCCTCCACTTT,CASSLHAGGSSPLHF
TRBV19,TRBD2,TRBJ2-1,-,TGTGCCAGTAGGGCTGTGACAGTAGCGGGGAAACAATACAATGAGCAGTTCTTC,CASRAVTVAGKQYNEQFF
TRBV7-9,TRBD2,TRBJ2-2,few,TGTGCCAGCAGCGTCTCTAGCGGGAGGGCCAACGGGGAGCTGTTTTTT,CASSVSSGRANGELFF
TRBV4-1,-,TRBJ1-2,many,TGCGCCAGCAGCCAGGCGGGGGGCTATGGCTACACCTTC,CASSQAGGYGYTF
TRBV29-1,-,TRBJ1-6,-,TGCACCCTAGGGTCGGCCCAGGGGAATTCACCCCTCCACTTT,CTLGSAQGNSPLHF
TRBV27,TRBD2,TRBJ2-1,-,TGTGCCAGCAGTTTTGGGGCACTAGCGGCGAGCTCCTACAATGAGCAGTTCTTC,CASSFGALAASSYNEQFF
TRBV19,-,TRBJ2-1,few,TGTGCCAGTAGTATTGTCGGAGGCCCGTACAATGAGCAGTTCTTC,CASSIVGGPYNEQFF
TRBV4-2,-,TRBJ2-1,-,TGTGCCAGCAGCCAAGGCGGCGGGACCCCCTACAATGAGCAGTTCTTC,CASSQGGGTPYNEQFF
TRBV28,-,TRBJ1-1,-,TGTGCCAGCAGTCTTTACACTGAAGCTTTCTTT,CASSLYTEAFF
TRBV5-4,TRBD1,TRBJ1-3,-,TGTGCCAGCAGTCCCGGGACAGGGGCTTCTGGAAACACCATATATTTT,CASSPGTGASGNTIYF
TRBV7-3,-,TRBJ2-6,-,TGTGCCAGCAGCTTATCCGGCTCTGGGGCCAACGTCCTGACTTTC,CASSLSGSGANVLTF
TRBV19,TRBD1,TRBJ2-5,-,TGTGCCAGTAGTCCAAGCCTGGGACAGGGAGAAAAAGAGACCCAGTACTTC,CASSPSLGQGEKETQYF
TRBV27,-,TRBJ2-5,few,TGTGCCAGCAGTGTGGACATACAAGAGACCCAGTACTTC,CASSVDIQETQYF
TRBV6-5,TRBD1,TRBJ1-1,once,TGTGCCAGCAGAAGGGGACAGGGGGTGGCTTTCTTT,CASRRGQGVAFF
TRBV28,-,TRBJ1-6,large,TGTGCCAGCAGAACGCGACAGGCGGTTGTCTCACCCCTCCACTTT,CASRTRQAVVSPLHF
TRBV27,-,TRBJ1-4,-,TGTGCCAGCAGTTTGGAGAGTACTAATGAAAAACTGTTTTTT,CASSLESTNEKLFF
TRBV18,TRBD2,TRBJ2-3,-,TGTGCCAGCTCGCCACCCGGGAGCGGGAGAACAGATACGCAGTATTTT,CASSPPGSGRTDTQYF
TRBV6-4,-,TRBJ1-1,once,TGTGCCAGCAGGGCCAGCAGGGGCACTGAAGCTTTCTTT,CASRASRGTEAFF
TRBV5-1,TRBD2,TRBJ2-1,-,TGCGCCAGCAGCTTGGAAGGTGCGACTAGCGGGAGTAAAGTAAGTGAGCAGTTCTTC,CASSLEGATSGSKVSEQFF
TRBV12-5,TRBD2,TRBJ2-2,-,TGTGCTAGTGCCCGTGCGGGAGGTTGGACCGGGGAGCTGTTTTTT,CASARAGGWTGELFF
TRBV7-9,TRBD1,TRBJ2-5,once,TGTGCCAGCAGCTCCGGGACAGGGGTCGGATGGGTGGACCAAGAGACCCAGTACTTC,CASSSGTGVGWVDQETQYF
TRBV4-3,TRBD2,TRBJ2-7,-,TGCGCCAGCAGCCGGACTAGCGGGACCCTCTACGAGCAGTACTTC,CASSRTSGTLYEQYF
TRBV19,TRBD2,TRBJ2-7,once,TGTGCCAGTAGTTCCTCTCCGGGACTAGCGGGAGGTACCGAGCAGTACTTC,CASSSSPGLAGGTEQYF
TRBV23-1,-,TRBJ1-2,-,TGCGCCAGCAGTCAACGGGAAGGCTATGGCTACACCTTC,CASSQREGYGYTF
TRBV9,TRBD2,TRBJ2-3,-,TGTGCCAGCAGCGGGGGGGGTAGCGGGAGCCCAGATACGCAGTATTTT,CASSGGGSGSPDTQYF
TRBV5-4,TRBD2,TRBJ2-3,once,TGTGCCAGCAGCGACGGGACTAGCGGGGACACAGATACGCAGTATTTT,CASSDGTSGDTDTQYF
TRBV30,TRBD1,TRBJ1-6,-,TGTGCCTGGAAGGGACAGGGGGCCTCCTATAATTCACCCCTCCACTTT,CAWKGQGASYNSPLHF
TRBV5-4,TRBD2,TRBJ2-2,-,TGTGCCAGCAGCTCTAGCGGGAGAGGCGGGGAGCTGTTTTTT,CASSSSGRGGELFF
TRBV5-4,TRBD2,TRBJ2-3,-,TGTGCCAGCAGTTTGGGGACTAGCGGGAGGAGGGGAGATACGCAGTATTTT,CASSLGTSGRRGDTQYF
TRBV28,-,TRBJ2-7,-,TGTGCCAGCATAACCGGTGCGAAGGGGGGGGGCTACGAGCAGTACTTC,CASITGAKGGGYEQYF
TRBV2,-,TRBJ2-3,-,TGTGCCAGCAGTGCGCAGGGTGGGTACACAGATACGCAGTATTTT,CASSAQGGYTDTQYF
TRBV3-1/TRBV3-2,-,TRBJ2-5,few,TGTGCCAGCACCCTGGACACACAAGAGACCCAGTACTTC,CASTLDTQETQYF
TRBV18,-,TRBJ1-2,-,TGTGCCAGCTCACCAGGAGACCTCCGGGACTACACCTTC,CASSPGDLRDYTF
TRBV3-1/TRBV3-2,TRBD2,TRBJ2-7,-,TGTGCCAGCAGCCAAGTAGCGGGAGGTAACGACGAGCAGTACTTC,CASSQVAGGNDEQYF